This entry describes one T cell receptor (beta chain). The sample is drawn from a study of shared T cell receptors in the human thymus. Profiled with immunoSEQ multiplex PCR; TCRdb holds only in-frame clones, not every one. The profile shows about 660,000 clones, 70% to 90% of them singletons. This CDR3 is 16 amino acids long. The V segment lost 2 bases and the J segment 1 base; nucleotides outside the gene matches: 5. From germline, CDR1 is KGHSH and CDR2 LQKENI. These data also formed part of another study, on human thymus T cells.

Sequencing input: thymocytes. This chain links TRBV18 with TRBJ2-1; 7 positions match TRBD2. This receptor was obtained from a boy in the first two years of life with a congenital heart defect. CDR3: CASSPGVGGSYNEQFF. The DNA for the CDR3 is TGTGCCAGCTCACCAGGAGTGGGAGGGTCCTACAATGAGCAGTTCTTC.